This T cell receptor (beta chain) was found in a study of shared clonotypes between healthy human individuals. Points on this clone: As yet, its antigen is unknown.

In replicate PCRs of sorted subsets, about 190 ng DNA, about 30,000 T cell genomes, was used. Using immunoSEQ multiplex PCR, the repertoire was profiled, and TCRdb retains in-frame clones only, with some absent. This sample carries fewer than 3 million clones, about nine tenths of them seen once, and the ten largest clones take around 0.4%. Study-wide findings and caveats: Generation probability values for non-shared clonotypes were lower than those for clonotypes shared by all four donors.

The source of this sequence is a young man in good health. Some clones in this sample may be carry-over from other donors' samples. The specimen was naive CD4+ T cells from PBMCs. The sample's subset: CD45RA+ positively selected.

The CDR3 loop is CASSFGASGDGYTF. For the CDR3, the DNA is TGTGCCAGCAGTTTTGGGGCCTCAGGTGATGGCTACACCTTC. V is TRBV27 and J is TRBJ1-2; D possibly corresponds to TRBD1 (5 bases). The germline CDR1 and CDR2 sequences are MNHEY and SMNVEV (reference sequence). Trimming took 3 bases from V and 6 from J, leaving 14 bases between them. This CDR3 is built from 14 residues.